This T cell receptor beta chain was found in a study of blood T cell repertoires in COVID-19. On the study more broadly: COVID-19 samples from acute and convalescent phases originated in the United States, Italy and Spain. T cells, B-cell-depleted T cells, or PBMCs supplied cDNA or gDNA.

In the authors' methods: Estimation of nucleated cell counts relied on the amplification of reference gene primers. Profiled with immunoSEQ multiplex PCR; TCRdb holds only in-frame clones, not every one. That table supplies the V and J calls and clone size; D and trimming were determined from the DNA. The repertoire consists of over 150,000 clones, with roughly 80% occurring once and the leading ten covering roughly 1.7%. This clone was detected only a few times. The CDR3 is 12 amino acids. Per the germline V gene, CDR1 is MRHNA and CDR2 is SNTAGT. V shed 6 bases and J 6 bases; nucleotides not matched to a gene: 3.

The source is a man older than 75 with acute or convalescent COVID-19. The sequenced sample consisted of peripheral blood. The chain uses TRBV6-4 and TRBJ2-3; TRBD1 matches 7 bases. Here the CDR3 reads CASSQQGDTQYF. The CDR3 DNA reads as TGTGCCAGCAGCCAACAGGGGGATACGCAGTATTTT.